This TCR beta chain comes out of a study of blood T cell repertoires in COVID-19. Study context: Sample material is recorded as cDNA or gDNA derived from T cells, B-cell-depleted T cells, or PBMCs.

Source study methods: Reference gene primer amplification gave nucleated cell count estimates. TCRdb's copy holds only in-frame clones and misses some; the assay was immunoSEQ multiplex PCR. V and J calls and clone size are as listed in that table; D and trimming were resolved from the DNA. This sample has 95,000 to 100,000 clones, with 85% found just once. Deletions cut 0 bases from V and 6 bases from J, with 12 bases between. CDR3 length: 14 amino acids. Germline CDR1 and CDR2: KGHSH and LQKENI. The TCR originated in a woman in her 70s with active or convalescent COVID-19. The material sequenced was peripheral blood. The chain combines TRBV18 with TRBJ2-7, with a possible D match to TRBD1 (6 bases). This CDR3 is CASSPPTAGVEQYF. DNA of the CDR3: TGTGCCAGCTCACCACCGACGGCAGGGGTCGAGCAGTACTTC.